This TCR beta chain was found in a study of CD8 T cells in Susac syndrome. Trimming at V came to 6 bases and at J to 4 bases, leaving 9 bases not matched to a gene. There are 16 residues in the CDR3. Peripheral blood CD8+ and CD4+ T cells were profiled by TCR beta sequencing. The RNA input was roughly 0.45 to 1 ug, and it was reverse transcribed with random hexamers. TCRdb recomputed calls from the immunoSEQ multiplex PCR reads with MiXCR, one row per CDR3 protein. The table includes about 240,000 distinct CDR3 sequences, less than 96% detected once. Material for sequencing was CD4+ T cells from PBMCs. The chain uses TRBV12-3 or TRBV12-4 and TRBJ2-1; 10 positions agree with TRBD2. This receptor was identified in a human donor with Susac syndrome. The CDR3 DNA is TGTGCCAGCAGGGTAGCGGGAGGACCAAGTTACAATGAGCAGTTCTTC. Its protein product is CASRVAGGPSYNEQFF.